These 16 T cell receptor beta chains share one sample of origin, sequenced in a study of OX40 agonist ivuxolimab in advanced cancers. The data were produced by immunoSEQ multiplex PCR, yet TCRdb's version contains in-frame clones alone and is incomplete. The sample lists about 40,000 clones, about 85% occurring once. The sequences come from CD4+ or CD8+ T cells sorted from blood, collected in a trial of the OX40 agonist ivuxolimab. These receptors were collected from an adult with an advanced solid tumor such as melanoma, head and neck, liver or kidney cancer.

This rearrangement joins TRBV13 to TRBJ2-1; 7 bases are a match to TRBD1. The V gene's germline CDR1 is PRHDT and CDR2 FYEKMQ (reference sequence). The J segment lost 4 bases and the V segment lost 8 bases, leaving 11 bases of the junction unmatched. The CDR3 contains 15 residues. In nucleotides, the CDR3 is TGTGCCAGCCGAGATTCAGGGGGACCTTACAATGAGCAGTTCTTC. The encoded protein is CASRDSGGPYNEQFF.

This sequence joins TRBV4-3 and TRBJ2-3; 7 bases match TRBD2. V was pared by 0 bases and J by 8 bases, with 11 bases of the junction left unmatched. Germline CDR1 is LGHNA and CDR2 is YSLEER. This CDR3 is 16 amino acids long. The CDR3 DNA is TGCGCCAGCAGCCAAGATCTAGCGGCGGCGGTTCGTACGCAGTATTTT. This sequence encodes CASSQDLAAAVRTQYF.

J is TRBJ1-1 and V is TRBV7-2, with a weak D call TRBD1 (5 bases). Looked up from germline, CDR1 is SGHTA and CDR2 is FQGNSA. V shed 0 bases and J shed 0 bases, with 17 bases lying between them. This CDR3 region has 18 residues. The CDR3 sequence is CASSLARGTGDMNTEAFF. The CDR3 region has the DNA TGTGCCAGCAGCTTAGCGCGGGGGACGGGCGACATGAACACTGAAGCTTTCTTT.

The chain couples TRBV4-3 to TRBJ1-1; tentatively, D is TRBD1 (6 bases). The ends were cut back, 6 bases at V and 2 bases at J, with 10 bases in the middle. This CDR3 has 13 residues. CDR1 LGHNA and CDR2 YSLEER come from the germline V gene. CDR3 loop: CASRWGANTEAFF. The CDR3, as DNA: TGCGCCAGCAGGTGGGGGGCTAACACTGAAGCTTTCTTT.

The rearrangement links TRBV6-5 to TRBJ1-1, with a tentative D call TRBD1 (5 bases). CDR3 size: 14 residues. Trimming shortened V by 6 bases and J by 4 bases, and 15 bases separated the two germline ends. Per germline, CDR1 MNHEY and CDR2 SVGAGI. The CDR3 is CASSLGGGSTEAFF. The CDR3 nucleotides read TGTGCCAGCAGCCTCGGGGGGGGTAGCACTGAAGCTTTCTTT.

The rearrangement links TRBV11-2 to TRBJ2-5; 13 bases are a match to TRBD2. In germline, CDR1 is SGHAT, CDR2 FQNNGV. This CDR3 spans 16 amino acids. With 5 bases clipped from V and 4 bases from J, the junction kept 7 bases outside the gene matches. The CDR3 here is CASSTGLAGVPETQYF. The CDR3 nucleotides are TGTGCCAGCAGCACCGGACTAGCGGGGGTCCCAGAGACCCAGTACTTC.

The J gene is TRBJ1-1, the V gene TRBV5-1; D gene unclear. Germline lookup yields CDR1 SGHRS and CDR2 YFSETQ. The V and J ends lost 0 bases and 7 bases respectively, with 10 bases between them. This CDR3 region has 13 residues. The CDR3 here is CASSLETLYEAFF. The CDR3 DNA is TGCGCCAGCAGCTTGGAGACCCTGTATGAAGCTTTCTTT.

The chain recombines TRBV19 with TRBJ2-7, with TRBD1 matching over 7 bases. Germline lookup yields CDR1 LNHDA and CDR2 SQIVND (reference sequence). Trimming took 5 bases from V and 1 from J; bases not matched to a gene: 8. The CDR3 length is 15 residues. The CDR3 region is CASSPGTAPSYEQYF. CDR3 nucleotides: TGTGCCAGTAGTCCTGGGACAGCTCCTTCCTACGAGCAGTACTTC.

The rearrangement links TRBV6-5 to TRBJ2-7; D gene ambiguous. The CDR3 runs to 15 residues. The ends were cut back, 5 bases at V and 5 bases at J, with 19 bases in the middle. Germline V lookup: CDR1 MNHEY, CDR2 SVGAGI. The CDR3 protein is CASSAVVGVPNEQYF. In DNA, the CDR3 is TGTGCCAGCAGTGCCGTGGTTGGGGTCCCAAACGAGCAGTACTTC.

The chain combines TRBV4-2 with TRBJ2-2; D tentatively fits TRBD1 or TRBD2 (5 bases each). CDR3 length equals 17 residues. Germline V gives CDR1 LGHNA, CDR2 YNFKEQ. V shed 2 bases and J shed 3 bases, with 16 bases lying between them. DNA of the CDR3: TGTGCCAGCAGCCAAATACCGGGACCCTGGGACACCGGGGAGCTGTTTTTT. Residues: CASSQIPGPWDTGELFF.

The V call is TRBV28, the J call TRBJ1-1; D unresolved. V lost 5 bases, J lost 7 bases, and 17 bases lay in between. The CDR3 runs 14 residues. Germline V gene sequence: CDR1 MDHEN, CDR2 SYDVKM. The CDR3 loop reads CASSVTGNGIEAFF. For the CDR3, the DNA is TGTGCCAGCAGTGTGACGGGGAATGGCATTGAAGCTTTCTTT.

The J gene is TRBJ2-7, the V gene TRBV5-6, with TRBD1 matching 9 bases. Per the germline V gene, CDR1 is SGHDT and CDR2 is YYEEEE. The junction had 4 bases not matched to a gene; V was cut back by 0 bases and J by 3 bases. CDR3 length equals 15 residues. CDR3 DNA sequence: TGTGCCAGCAGCTTGGATGGACAGGGGTACTACGAGCAGTACTTC. Amino acids: CASSLDGQGYYEQYF.

Turning to this clone: Sequence at one end of the junction differs from germline and may be a read error. This chain links TRBV7-9 with TRBJ1-1, with 9 positions matching TRBD1. This CDR3 is built from 16 residues. Germline assignment: CDR1 SEHNR and CDR2 FQNEAQ (reference sequence). CDR3 amino acids: CASSLRTGEVKTEAFF. CDR3 DNA sequence: TGTGCCAGCAGCTTAAGGACAGGGGAGGTGAAGACTGAAGCTTTCTTT.

The chain uses TRBV15 and TRBJ1-2, with a tentative D call TRBD1 (5 bases). The CDR3 spans 15 residues. From germline, CDR1 is LNHNV and CDR2 YYDKDF (reference sequence). Deletions cut 0 bases from V and 2 bases from J, with 10 bases between. CDR3 region: CATSREGGGNYGYTF. In nucleotides, the CDR3 is TGTGCCACCAGCAGAGAGGGGGGAGGGAACTATGGCTACACCTTC.

V gene TRBV4-1 combines with J gene TRBJ2-1, with 12 positions matching TRBD2. Unmatched junction bases numbered 5, after V lost 4 bases and J lost 7 bases. This CDR3 has 15 residues. From germline, CDR1 is MGHRA and CDR2 YSYEKL. The CDR3 protein is CASSLRTSGDNEQFF. CDR3 nucleotides: TGCGCCAGCAGCCTACGGACTAGCGGGGATAATGAGCAGTTCTTC.

The rearrangement uses TRBV4-1 and TRBJ2-7; D is unresolved. This CDR3 region has 14 residues. Trimming took off 0 bases at V and 3 bases at J, with 9 bases between the two ends. Germline V CDR1 and CDR2: MGHRA, YSYEKL. The CDR3 protein is CASSQDMVGYEQYF. The CDR3 bases are TGCGCCAGCAGCCAAGATATGGTCGGCTACGAGCAGTACTTC.